This TCR beta chain was identified during a study of spatial heterogeneity in lung cancer. Study-level information: Compared with alpha-chain sequences, beta-chain sequences were consistently detected in greater numbers. Matched bulk RNA-seq gave a T cell module score that correlated strongly with tumor-region TCR transcript counts.

Study outcomes and limitations: Among tumor T cells, estimated coverage was roughly 7% for alpha chains and around 13% for beta chains. Higher tumor mutation counts went along with higher counts of expanded intratumoral alpha and beta TCRs.

This clonotype appeared many times. Its antigen is as yet unknown. TCRdb itself ran the 5' RACE reads through MiXCR, one entry per CDR3 protein. The sample consists of about 100,000 distinct CDR3 sequences, under 4.5% of them appearing once. Time point reported: sample taken at primary tumor resection. A total of more than 65 untreated early-stage non-small cell lung cancer patients served as donors. The CDR3 length is 14 residues. Germline CDR1 reads MNHNS; CDR2 reads SASEGT. V gave up 8 bases and J gave up 2 bases, with 15 bases separating them. Sequencing was performed on lung tumor tissue, taken at surgery. The chain couples TRBV6-1 to TRBJ2-5, with D perhaps TRBD2 (5 bases). The receptor's source is a male donor with early-stage non-small cell lung cancer. This chain's CDR3 is CASVAGGYQETQYF. CDR3 nucleotide sequence: TGTGCCAGCGTGGCTGGAGGCTATCAAGAGACCCAGTACTTC.